This TCR beta chain was sequenced for a study of T-cell memory formation after mild COVID-19. Study-wide context: TCR clusters were mostly donor specific.

This clonotype was seen at least ten times. Its specificity is unknown. Regarding the study as a whole: Clonal second-wave expansions that peaked on day 37 had unconfirmed SARS-CoV-2 specificity. Clones which contracted sat mainly in CM and EM if CD4+, and in EMRA if CD8+.

TCRdb reanalysed the 5' RACE reads using MiXCR and keeps one entry per CDR3 protein. The data contain about 310,000 distinct CDR3 sequences, roughly a fifth of them seen just once; the ten biggest clones take up roughly 21%. CDR1 is MNHEY and CDR2 is SMNVEV in the germline V gene (reference sequence). With V trimmed by 6 bases and J by 10 bases, 7 bases remained unmatched. The CDR3 runs 13 residues. The V gene is TRBV27, the J gene TRBJ2-1, with 9 bases aligning to TRBD2. The TCR sequence derives from a man younger than 35 who had mild COVID-19 (a few samples of this study predate the infection). Cell type and time point are not known. Sequences were obtained from PBMCs or a T cell subset sorted from them (not recorded which). CDR3 DNA: TGTGCCAGCAGCCACGGGACTAGCAACGAGCAGTTCTTC. Its translation is CASSHGTSNEQFF.